The rows below give T cell receptor beta chains drawn from one sample of a study of shared clonotypes between healthy human individuals. Assay used: immunoSEQ multiplex PCR; TCRdb lists only in-frame clones, some missing. The sample holds 2 million to 3 million clones; under 95% are singletons and the top ten take approximately 0.35%. Sequences were obtained from naive CD4+ T cells from PBMCs. The receptors were gathered from a man between 18 and 29 years old in good health. Some clones in this sample may be carry-over from other donors' samples. CDR3s include the opening cysteine and the closing phenylalanine or tryptophan. D genes are given only for firm matches. Size values are once, few and many counts, or a class for expanded clones, and some rows have none.

CDR3nt	CDR3aa	j_gene	d_gene	v_gene	abundance
TGCGCCAGCAGCTTGGGTCCAGCTGGAAACACCATATATTTT	CASSLGPAGNTIYF	TRBJ1-3	NA	TRBV5-1	NA
TGTGCCAGCAGCCTGGGACAGGGCCAATTCACAGATACGCAGTATTTT	CASSLGQGQFTDTQYF	TRBJ2-3	TRBD1	TRBV5-8	once
TGTGCCAGCAGCTTAGTGACAGGGAAGGGCGAGACCCAGTACTTC	CASSLVTGKGETQYF	TRBJ2-5	TRBD1	TRBV7-6	NA
TGTGCCAGCAGCCGGGACGGTGAAGAGACCCAGTACTTC	CASSRDGEETQYF	TRBJ2-5	NA	TRBV7-3	NA
TGTGCCAGCAGTATTAGGGTCTCTAAGTACTTC	CASSIRVSKYF	TRBJ2-7	NA	TRBV28	NA
TGCGCCAGCAGCTTGGGAGATACGCAGTATTTT	CASSLGDTQYF	TRBJ2-3	NA	TRBV5-1	few
TGTGCCAGCAGCCCCCAGCGGGGGAATGGCTACACCTTC	CASSPQRGNGYTF	TRBJ1-2	NA	TRBV7-6	NA
TGTGCCAGCTCGAGCCACTCCTACGAGCAGTACTTC	CASSSHSYEQYF	TRBJ2-7	NA	TRBV7-9	NA
TGTGCCTGCGGGGGGAACACTGAAGCTTTCTTT	CACGGNTEAFF	TRBJ1-1	NA	TRBV30	NA
TGTGCCAGCAGCTTGGATGGGGGAAAATCGGGCGAGCAGTACTTC	CASSLDGGKSGEQYF	TRBJ2-7	NA	TRBV5-4	NA
TGTGCCAGCAGTCTTAACCGTGGAAACACCATATATTTT	CASSLNRGNTIYF	TRBJ1-3	NA	TRBV6-6	few
TGTGCCAGTGTGAAAGGTCTTGGCTATCAGCCCCAGCATTTT	CASVKGLGYQPQHF	TRBJ1-5	NA	TRBV19	NA
TGTGCCAGCAGTGAGTTCACAGGGTCCGAGCAGTACTTC	CASSEFTGSEQYF	TRBJ2-7	NA	TRBV6-4	NA
TGTGCCAGCAGCCCACTCTCTGAAGCTTTCTTT	CASSPLSEAFF	TRBJ1-1	NA	TRBV7-8	NA
TGTGCCAGCAGCGGGGCTACGGGACGGGGAAATACGCAGTATTTT	CASSGATGRGNTQYF	TRBJ2-3	NA	TRBV9	once
TGTGCCAGCAGTGAAGCGTTGGGGAGCAATCAGCCCCAGCATTTT	CASSEALGSNQPQHF	TRBJ1-5	NA	TRBV2	NA
TGTGCCAGCAGTTTATGGGACAGGGGGCGCGTTGAGCAGTTCTTC	CASSLWDRGRVEQFF	TRBJ2-1	TRBD1	TRBV28	NA
TGTGCCAGCAGCTTAACGACTAGCGGGGCTCTGAAACAGTTCTTC	CASSLTTSGALKQFF	TRBJ2-1	TRBD2	TRBV7-2	NA
TGTGCCAGTAGGAAACTACCCCGAGAGGGTACCGGGGAGCTGTTTTTT	CASRKLPREGTGELFF	TRBJ2-2	NA	TRBV19	once
TGTGCCAGTACTGGTAGGTTTTCTCAGCCCCAGCATTTT	CASTGRFSQPQHF	TRBJ1-5	NA	TRBV19	NA
TGTGCCAGCAGCTTAGATGGGGACCTAACCACAGATACGCAGTATTTT	CASSLDGDLTTDTQYF	TRBJ2-3	NA	TRBV11-2	NA
TGTGCCAGCAGCGGAGGCCCTGGGGCCAACGTCCTGACTTTC	CASSGGPGANVLTF	TRBJ2-6	NA	TRBV28	NA
TGCGCCAGCAGCCTTGGGACTAGCGGAACCAAAGAGACCCAGTACTTC	CASSLGTSGTKETQYF	TRBJ2-5	TRBD2	TRBV4-3	NA
TGTGCCAGCAGCCCGGACAGGGCTAATCAGCCCCAGCATTTT	CASSPDRANQPQHF	TRBJ1-5	TRBD1	TRBV6-1	few
TGTGCCAGCCGGGACGCCAACTACGAGCAGTACTTC	CASRDANYEQYF	TRBJ2-7	NA	TRBV28	NA
TGTGCCAGCAGCCTCCCCCTTAGGGTGGCAAATGAGCAGTTCTTC	CASSLPLRVANEQFF	TRBJ2-1	NA	TRBV11-2	NA
TGTGCCAGCACCATAAGCGGTAGAACAACCAATGAGCAGTTCTTC	CASTISGRTTNEQFF	TRBJ2-1	NA	TRBV2	NA
TGTGCCAGCAGTGAAGTGACAGCCTATCAGCCCCAGCATTTT	CASSEVTAYQPQHF	TRBJ1-5	NA	TRBV6-1	NA
TGTGCCAGCAGCGTAGCTTTATTGGATGAGCAGTTCTTC	CASSVALLDEQFF	TRBJ2-1	NA	TRBV9	NA
TGTGCCAGCAGTTCCTCCGACAGGGCGAACACTGAAGCTTTCTTT	CASSSSDRANTEAFF	TRBJ1-1	TRBD1	TRBV6-5	NA
TGTGCCAGCAGCTTAGGACCGCACACAGGGCCTCCTAACTATGGCTACACCTTC	CASSLGPHTGPPNYGYTF	TRBJ1-2	NA	TRBV11-2	NA
TGCAGCGTCAGGACGCGCCACACTGAAGCTTTCTTT	CSVRTRHTEAFF	TRBJ1-1	NA	TRBV29-1	NA
TGCAGTGGTTACGAGGATGAGCAGTTCTTC	CSGYEDEQFF	TRBJ2-1	NA	TRBV20-1	NA
TGTGCCAGCAGCTCACAGGGGGCGTATTATGGCTACACCTTC	CASSSQGAYYGYTF	TRBJ1-2	TRBD1	TRBV7-2	once
TGTGCCAGCAGCCTTTATACAGGGAGCCACGAGCAGTACTTC	CASSLYTGSHEQYF	TRBJ2-7	NA	TRBV7-9	NA
TGTGCCAGCAGTTTAAGGGGGCTGAACACTGAAGCTTTCTTT	CASSLRGLNTEAFF	TRBJ1-1	TRBD1	TRBV27	NA
TGTGCCAGCAGGAAGGACGGAAACAATCAGCCCCAGCATTTT	CASRKDGNNQPQHF	TRBJ1-5	NA	TRBV6-1	NA
TGCGCCAGCAGCTTGGCCCAGCGGGAGGGCCCGAACACCGGGGAGCTGTTTTTT	CASSLAQREGPNTGELFF	TRBJ2-2	TRBD2	TRBV5-1	NA
TGTGCCAGCAGTCCACAGGGGTTGGCCAACGTCCTGACTTTC	CASSPQGLANVLTF	TRBJ2-6	TRBD1	TRBV27	NA
TGTGCCAGCAGAAGACTAGCGGGAGTAAACGAGCAGTTCTTC	CASRRLAGVNEQFF	TRBJ2-1	TRBD2	TRBV6-5	NA
TGTGCCAGCAGTTCTACAGGGTTCACTGAAGCTTTCTTT	CASSSTGFTEAFF	TRBJ1-1	NA	TRBV7-3	NA
TGTGCCAGCAGCCAGAGCGGGACCAACCAAGAGACCCAGTACTTC	CASSQSGTNQETQYF	TRBJ2-5	TRBD2	TRBV4-2	NA
TGTGCCTGGAAACCTAGGGGGAGCACTGAAGCTTTCTTT	CAWKPRGSTEAFF	TRBJ1-1	NA	TRBV30	NA
TGTGCCTGGAGCGACACTCCTGGGGACACTGAAGCTTTCTTT	CAWSDTPGDTEAFF	TRBJ1-1	NA	TRBV30	NA
TGTGCCAGCAGCTCCAGTGACAGGGTCGAATATGAAGCTTTCTTT	CASSSSDRVEYEAFF	TRBJ1-1	TRBD1	TRBV11-3	NA
TGTGCCACCAGCAGGCCTGTCGCCGGGCCCCTGTTTTTT	CATSRPVAGPLFF	TRBJ1-4	NA	TRBV15	NA
TGTGCCAGCAGCAGGGACCGCCAAGAGACCCAGTACTTC	CASSRDRQETQYF	TRBJ2-5	NA	TRBV11-2	NA
TGTGCCAGCAGCGGTGGACAGGTCAACTACAATGAGCAGTTCTTC	CASSGGQVNYNEQFF	TRBJ2-1	TRBD1	TRBV9	NA
TGTGCCAGCAGCTATGGACAGCTAGAGAGCAATCAGCCCCAGCATTTT	CASSYGQLESNQPQHF	TRBJ1-5	NA	TRBV7-8	NA
TGTGCCAGCAGCCGAACAGGGGTTTCTGCCGATACGCAGTATTTT	CASSRTGVSADTQYF	TRBJ2-3	TRBD1	TRBV5-4	NA
TGCGCCAGCAGCTTCTTTACTAGCGGGAGCTACACCGGGGAGCTGTTTTTT	CASSFFTSGSYTGELFF	TRBJ2-2	TRBD2	TRBV5-1	NA
TGTGCCTGGAGTTCCGCGAGAGGGAGGGAGACCCAGTACTTC	CAWSSARGRETQYF	TRBJ2-5	NA	TRBV30	NA
TGCGCCAGCAGCCAAGACGCGACTAAAAGCTCCTACAATGAGCAGTTCTTC	CASSQDATKSSYNEQFF	TRBJ2-1	NA	TRBV4-1	once
TGTGCCAGCAGCTTGTGGACAGCTTACACTGAAGCTTTCTTT	CASSLWTAYTEAFF	TRBJ1-1	NA	TRBV14	NA
TGCAGTGCTAACCGGGACAGGGTGGCTTTCTTT	CSANRDRVAFF	TRBJ1-1	TRBD1	TRBV20-1	NA